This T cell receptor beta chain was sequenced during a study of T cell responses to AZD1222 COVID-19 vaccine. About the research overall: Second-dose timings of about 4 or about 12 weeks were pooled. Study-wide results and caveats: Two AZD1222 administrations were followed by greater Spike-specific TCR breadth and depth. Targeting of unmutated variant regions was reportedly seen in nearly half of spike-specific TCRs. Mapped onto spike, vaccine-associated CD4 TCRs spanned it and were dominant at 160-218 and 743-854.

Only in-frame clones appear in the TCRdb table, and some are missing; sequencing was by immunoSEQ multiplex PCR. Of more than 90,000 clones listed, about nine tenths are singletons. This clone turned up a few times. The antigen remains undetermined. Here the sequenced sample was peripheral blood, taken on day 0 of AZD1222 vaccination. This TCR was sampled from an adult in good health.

CDR3 sequence: CASSSGTGGWDTQYF. DNA of the CDR3: TGTGCCAGCAGCTCCGGGACAGGGGGCTGGGATACGCAGTATTTT. The V and J genes are TRBV6-5 and TRBJ2-3; 12 bases align to TRBD1. The V gene end was trimmed by 6 bases and the J gene end by 6 bases; junction bases not matched to a gene: 7. This CDR3 is built from 15 residues. Germline V lookup: CDR1 MNHEY, CDR2 SVGAGI.